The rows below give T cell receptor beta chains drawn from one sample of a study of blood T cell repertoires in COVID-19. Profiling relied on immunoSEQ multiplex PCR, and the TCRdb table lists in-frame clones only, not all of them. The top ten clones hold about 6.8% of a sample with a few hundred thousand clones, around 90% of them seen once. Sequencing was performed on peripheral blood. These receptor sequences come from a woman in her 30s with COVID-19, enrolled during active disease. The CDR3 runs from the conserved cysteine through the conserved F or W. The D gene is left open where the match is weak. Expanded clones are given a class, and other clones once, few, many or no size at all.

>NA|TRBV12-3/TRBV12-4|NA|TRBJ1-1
TGTGCCAGCAGCTCCAACACTGAAGCTTTCTTT
CASSSNTEAFF
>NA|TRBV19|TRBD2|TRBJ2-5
TGTGCCAGTAGCGCGGGAGGCCCAGGGGTTGAGACCCAGTACTTC
CASSAGGPGVETQYF
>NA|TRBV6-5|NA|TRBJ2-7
TGTGCCAGCAGTTACAAAGCTAGCGAGCAGTACTTC
CASSYKASEQYF
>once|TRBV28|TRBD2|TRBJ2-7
TGTGCCGTATGGACTAGCGTCTACGAGCAGTACTTC
CAVWTSVYEQYF
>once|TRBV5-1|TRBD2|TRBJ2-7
TGCGCCAGCAGCTTAGGTGCGGGACTAACTTACGAGCAGTACTTC
CASSLGAGLTYEQYF
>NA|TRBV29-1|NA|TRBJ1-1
TGCAGCGTTGCGGGCCAGGGAAGAAGGTACACTGAAGCTTTCTTT
CSVAGQGRRYTEAFF
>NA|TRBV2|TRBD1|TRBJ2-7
TGTGCCAGCAGAGGAACAGGGACAGGGCAGTACTTC
CASRGTGTGQYF
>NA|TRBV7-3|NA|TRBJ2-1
TGTGCCAGCAGCTCTGGAGCTAGCTCCTACAATGAGCAGTTCTTC
CASSSGASSYNEQFF
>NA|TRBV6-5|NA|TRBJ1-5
TGTGCCAGCAGTTACTCGCCTCAGGGGAGTCAGCCCCAGCATTTT
CASSYSPQGSQPQHF
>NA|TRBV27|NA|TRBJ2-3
TGTGCCGAGACATGTGTGGATACGCAGTATTTT
CAETCVDTQYF
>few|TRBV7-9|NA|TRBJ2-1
TGTGCCAGCAGCCCCCTAGACGGCACTGAGCAGTTCTTC
CASSPLDGTEQFF
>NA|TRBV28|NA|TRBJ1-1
TGTGCCAGCAGTCCTCTAAGAGCTGAAGCTTTCTTT
CASSPLRAEAFF